These 21 T cell receptor beta chains share one sample of origin, sequenced in a study of shared clonotypes between healthy human individuals. Some clones are missing from TCRdb's copy, which holds only in-frame ones; the method was immunoSEQ multiplex PCR. Of roughly 2 million clones in the sample, roughly 95% were seen once. The source material was naive CD4+ T cells sorted from blood. Subset here: CD45RA+ positively selected. The receptors here all came from a young man in good health.

The rearrangement links TRBV2 to TRBJ2-7; D is perhaps TRBD1 or TRBD2 (5 bases each). CDR3 length: 13 amino acids. Germline lookup yields CDR1 SNHLY and CDR2 FYNNEI. Trimming cost V 8 bases and J 3 bases, with 14 bases left between them. The DNA of the CDR3 is TGTGCCAGCGTGTGGGGACCAATCTACGAGCAGTACTTC. Its protein is CASVWGPIYEQYF.

The V and J genes are TRBV5-1 and TRBJ2-1, with 12 bases that match TRBD2. This CDR3 spans 15 amino acids. Germline CDR1 and CDR2: SGHRS and YFSETQ. V dropped 3 bases and J dropped 7; count of bases not matched to a gene: 5. The CDR3, as DNA: TGCGCCAGCAGCTCTAGCGGGGGGGCCCGGAATGAGCAGTTCTTC. Protein: CASSSSGGARNEQFF.

The rearrangement links TRBV30 to TRBJ1-1; TRBD1 is a possible D gene (5 bases). This CDR3 is 13 amino acids long. Germline CDR1 reads GTSNPN; CDR2 reads SVGIG (reference sequence). V shed 4 bases and J shed 4 bases, with 13 bases lying between them. In nucleotides, the CDR3 is TGTGCCTGGAACCGGGGGGAAGGCACTGAAGCTTTCTTT. It is translated as CAWNRGEGTEAFF.

The V and J genes are TRBV1 and TRBJ2-1; the table names TRBD1, a call not compared with the DNA. TRBV1 constitutes a pseudogene. This CDR3 spans 18 amino acids. Written as DNA, the CDR3 is TGCACCAGCAGCCAAGTCCGACAGGGGGCGGAATTTTACAATGAGCAGTTCTTC. Its translation is CTSSQVRQGAEFYNEQFF.

The chain has TRBV2 and TRBJ2-1; D possibly corresponds to TRBD2 (6 bases). CDR3 length: 14 amino acids. V was shortened by 6 bases and J by 14 bases, with 23 bases between the two germline ends. The germline V gene has CDR1 SNHLY and CDR2 FYNNEI. The CDR3 here is CASREDYPVIREFF. In DNA, the CDR3 is TGTGCCAGCAGGGAGGACTACCCTGTTATTAGGGAGTTCTTC.

This clone was seen only once. CDR3 region: CAWSEAGRTEAFF. The CDR3 DNA reads as TGTGCCTGGAGTGAGGCAGGGAGAACTGAAGCTTTCTTT. The chain links TRBV30 to TRBJ1-1; a weak D match, TRBD1 (5 bases). Germline assignment: CDR1 GTSNPN and CDR2 SVGIG (reference sequence). V shed 1 base and J shed 5 bases, with 11 bases lying between them. The CDR3 is 13 amino acids.

The J gene is TRBJ2-3, the V gene TRBV18, with 12 nucleotides matching TRBD2. The CDR3 is 15 amino acids. Germline CDR1 is KGHSH and CDR2 is LQKENI. After removal of 6 bases from V and 4 bases from J, the junction contained 5 bases not matched to a gene. CDR3 bases: TGTGCCAGCTCGCCGACTAGCGGGGGATCAGATACGCAGTATTTT. This sequence encodes CASSPTSGGSDTQYF.

The V gene is TRBV14, the J gene TRBJ1-5, with D uncertain. Deletions cut 1 base from V and 5 bases from J, with 6 bases between. This CDR3 spans 13 amino acids. Germline V CDR1 and CDR2: SGHDN, FVKESK. The DNA of the CDR3 is TGTGCCAGCAGCCAAGGCATGGATCAGCCCCAGCATTTT. Translating it yields CASSQGMDQPQHF.

The chain carries TRBV7-4 and TRBJ1-1, with D tentatively TRBD1 (6 bases). The CDR3 extends over 15 amino acids. Trimming left V 5 bases short and J 5 bases short, with 18 bases between. Germline V lookup: CDR1 SGHVT, CDR2 SQSDAQ. CDR3 coding DNA: TGTGCCAGCAGCAACCGGGACAACCGAGCAACTGAAGCTTTCTTT. This gives the protein CASSNRDNRATEAFF.

For the CDR3, the DNA is TGTGCCAGCAGCCCAAGTCGGGCAGTATCGGCCCAGTACTTC. The encoded protein is CASSPSRAVSAQYF. V usage is TRBV7-6 and J usage is TRBJ2-5; D is unclear. V lost 5 bases, J lost 9 bases, and 19 bases lay in between. From germline, CDR1 is SGHVS and CDR2 FNYEAQ. CDR3 length equals 14 residues. Full variable domain (rest looked up from reference TRBV7-6 and TRBJ2-5): GAGVSQSPRYKVTKRGQDVALRCDPISGHVSLYWYRQALGQGPEFLTYFNYEAQQDKSGLPNDRFSAERPEGSISTLTIQRTEQRDSAMYRCASSPSRAVSAQYFGPGTRLLVL.

This chain connects TRBV7-2 to TRBJ2-5; 10 nucleotides match TRBD1. The trim removed 1 base at V and 3 bases at J, leaving 8 bases unmatched. Germline assignment: CDR1 SGHTA and CDR2 FQGNSA. The CDR3 covers 17 residues. CDR3 region: CASSLGVGDRGKETQYF. The CDR3 DNA reads TGTGCCAGCAGCTTAGGGGTTGGGGACAGGGGAAAAGAGACCCAGTACTTC. Variable domain in full (rest from reference TRBV7-2 and TRBJ2-5): GAGVSQSPSNKVTEKGKDVELRCDPISGHTALYWYRQSLGQGLEFLIYFQGNSAPDKSGLPSDRFSAERTGGSVSTLTIQRTQQEDSAVYLCASSLGVGDRGKETQYFGPGTRLLVL.

V usage is TRBV19 and J usage is TRBJ2-1; TRBD2 matches 8 bases. V was clipped by 2 bases and J by 0 bases; unmatched bases: 12. Germline V gives CDR1 LNHDA, CDR2 SQIVND (reference sequence). The length of the CDR3 is 19 residues. CDR3 protein: CASSISFRGRGDSYNEQFF. CDR3 sequence (DNA): TGTGCCAGTAGTATAAGCTTCAGAGGGCGGGGGGACTCCTACAATGAGCAGTTCTTC.

This chain joins TRBV7-2 and TRBJ2-3, with TRBD2 matching over 10 bases. The CDR3 sequence is 15 residues long. The germline V gene has CDR1 SGHTA and CDR2 FQGNSA. The V segment lost 1 base and the J segment 5 bases; nucleotides outside the gene matches: 3. The CDR3 DNA reads TGTGCCAGCAGCTTAGGGGTAGCGGGGGGAGATACGCAGTATTTT. Protein product: CASSLGVAGGDTQYF.

V gene TRBV18 combines with J gene TRBJ2-1, with 14 positions matching TRBD2. Trimming removed 0 bases from V and 1 base from J; junction bases left unmatched: 17. CDR1 and CDR2 from the germline V gene are KGHSH and LQKENI. This CDR3 contains 23 residues. The CDR3, as DNA: TGTGCCAGCTCACCACCGTTAATTTCGAAGACTAGCGGGAGGGCCAGGTCCTACAATGAGCAGTTCTTC. This encodes CASSPPLISKTSGRARSYNEQFF.

The rearrangement uses TRBV7-2 and TRBJ1-6; D ambiguous. The CDR3 length is 15 residues. V was trimmed by 5 bases and J by 7 bases, leaving 15 bases between them. Germline CDR1 and CDR2: SGHTA and FQGNSA. CDR3 loop: CASSPIAGINSPLHF. CDR3 in DNA: TGTGCCAGCAGCCCGATCGCCGGGATCAATTCACCCCTCCACTTT.

The V and J genes are TRBV27 and TRBJ2-3; possibly TRBD1 for D (6 bases). The CDR3 has 13 residues. Germline V lookup: CDR1 MNHEY, CDR2 SMNVEV (reference sequence). Trimming shortened V by 6 bases and J by 8 bases, and 15 bases separated the two germline ends. CDR3 sequence (DNA): TGTGCCAGCAGCATTCCGGGACAAAGTACGCAGTATTTT. It yields the protein CASSIPGQSTQYF.

The chain couples TRBV5-6 to TRBJ1-4; TRBD1 aligns across 7 bases. This CDR3 region has 15 residues. Germline lookup yields CDR1 SGHDT and CDR2 YYEEEE. After removal of 4 bases from V and 3 bases from J, the junction contained 6 bases not matched to a gene. The CDR3 region is CASSANRGANEKLFF. CDR3 nucleotide sequence: TGTGCCAGCAGCGCTAACAGGGGAGCTAATGAAAAACTGTTTTTT.

The rearrangement uses TRBV9 and TRBJ1-4; D remains ambiguous. The CDR3 contains 13 residues. V shed 0 bases and J shed 10 bases, with 10 bases lying between them. CDR1 and CDR2 (germline): SGDLS, YYNGEE. CDR3 residues: CASSVAGTSKLFF. CDR3 nucleotide sequence: TGTGCCAGCAGCGTAGCTGGAACCTCAAAACTGTTTTTT.

The CDR3 here is CAGNRGGSPLHF. Here the CDR3 DNA reads TGTGCCGGAAACAGAGGCGGTTCACCCCTCCACTTT. This rearrangement joins TRBV30 to TRBJ1-6; D remains ambiguous. There are 12 residues in the CDR3. CDR1 GTSNPN and CDR2 SVGIG come from the germline V gene (reference sequence). Trimming cost V 8 bases and J 9 bases, with 14 bases left between them.

The V and J genes are TRBV10-3 and TRBJ2-2; D ambiguous. The CDR3 spans 15 residues. Trimming removed 8 bases at V and 0 bases at J, with 13 bases between. In germline, CDR1 is ENHRY, CDR2 SYGVKD. CDR3 coding DNA: TGTGCCATCCATCCAGGACCAACGAACACCGGGGAGCTGTTTTTT. Protein product: CAIHPGPTNTGELFF.

The CDR3 nucleotides are TGTGCCATCAGTACAGCCCCAGGGGGAAGTGGCTACACCTTC. This sequence encodes CAISTAPGGSGYTF. This chain joins TRBV10-3 and TRBJ1-2; the match to TRBD1 covers 7 bases. CDR1 is ENHRY, CDR2 SYGVKD, per germline. V lost 5 bases, J lost 7 bases, and 10 bases stayed unmatched. This CDR3 has 14 amino acids.